One and the same sample provided the 28 T cell receptor beta chains below, sequenced in a study of T cell responses to AZD1222 COVID-19 vaccine. Generated by immunoSEQ multiplex PCR, the TCRdb table keeps only in-frame clones and is missing some. Altogether 120,000 or so clones are present, roughly nine tenths being singletons, with the ten largest covering approximately 7.9%. Source: peripheral blood, taken on day 0 of AZD1222 vaccination. All receptors derive from an adult in good health.

The chain couples TRBV28 to TRBJ2-4; possibly TRBD2 for D (6 bases). This CDR3 has 11 residues. The germline CDR1 and CDR2 sequences are MDHEN and SYDVKM. The V end lost 6 bases, the J end lost 9 bases, and 9 bases lay between the germline ends. The CDR3 protein is CASSSGGIQYF. CDR3 in DNA: TGTGCCAGCAGCTCCGGGGGCATTCAGTACTTC.

The V call is TRBV28, the J call TRBJ2-7; 9 bases match TRBD1. The ends lost 7 bases at V and 5 bases at J; junction bases unmatched: 12. CDR3 length equals 15 residues. The germline CDR1 and CDR2 sequences are MDHEN and SYDVKM. CDR3 amino acids: CASTPGGTGNNEQYF. CDR3 in DNA: TGTGCCAGCACCCCCGGTGGGACAGGGAACAACGAGCAGTACTTC. The variable domain in full, completed from reference TRBV28 and TRBJ2-7, reads DVKVTQSSRYLVKRTGEKVFLECVQDMDHENMFWYRQDPGLGLRLIYFSYDVKMKEKGDIPEGYSVSREKKERFSLILESASTNQTSMYLCASTPGGTGNNEQYFGPGTRLTVT.

The rearrangement uses TRBV19 and TRBJ1-5; D may be TRBD1 (5 bases). V gave up 7 bases and J gave up 0 bases, with 13 bases separating them. The CDR3 runs to 15 residues. Germline CDR1 and CDR2: LNHDA and SQIVND (reference sequence). The CDR3 protein is CASNQGGYSNQPQHF. For the CDR3, the DNA is TGTGCCAGTAATCAGGGCGGTTATAGCAATCAGCCCCAGCATTTT.

This chain connects TRBV7-9 to TRBJ2-1; 8 bases are a match to TRBD2. The ends lost 7 bases at V and 10 bases at J; junction bases unmatched: 12. From germline, CDR1 is SEHNR and CDR2 FQNEAQ (reference sequence). There are 14 residues in the CDR3. In DNA form, the CDR3 reads TGTGCCAGCATCTCCGGGAGGGCCAAAGGGGAGCAGTTCTTC. Translation: CASISGRAKGEQFF.

The V and J genes are TRBV27 and TRBJ1-2, with D uncertain. The CDR3 spans 12 residues. V was clipped by 4 bases and J by 5 bases, with 8 bases between them. Germline lookup yields CDR1 MNHEY and CDR2 SMNVEV (reference sequence). The CDR3, as DNA: TGTGCCAGCAGTTCCGGGTTTTATGGCTACACCTTC. Encoded protein: CASSSGFYGYTF.

This clone rates as medium-sized. The genes are TRBV5-6 and TRBJ2-7; 7 nucleotides match TRBD2. CDR1 and CDR2 (germline): SGHDT, YYEEEE. V gave up 3 bases and J gave up 3 bases; unmatched junction bases: 9. The CDR3 sequence is 15 residues long. The CDR3 protein is CASSSLLRGDYEQYF. The CDR3, as DNA: TGTGCCAGCAGCTCCCTCCTTCGGGGGGACTACGAGCAGTACTTC.

The chain uses TRBV28 and TRBJ1-6; tentative D call: TRBD1 (5 bases). Germline V gives CDR1 MDHEN, CDR2 SYDVKM. Trimming left V 5 bases short and J 13 bases short, with 15 bases between. The CDR3 consists of 13 residues. The CDR3 nucleotides are TGTGCCAGCAGTCCCCCTGGGACTTATCCCCTCCACTTT. Protein product: CASSPPGTYPLHF. The full variable domain, completed using reference TRBV28 and TRBJ1-6, is DVKVTQSSRYLVKRTGEKVFLECVQDMDHENMFWYRQDPGLGLRLIYFSYDVKMKEKGDIPEGYSVSREKKERFSLILESASTNQTSMYLCASSPPGTYPLHFGNGTRLTVT.

The J gene is TRBJ1-4, the V gene TRBV4-1, with D perhaps TRBD1 (6 bases). The CDR3 has 16 residues. Per the germline V gene, CDR1 is MGHRA and CDR2 is YSYEKL. Trimming took off 0 bases at V and 7 bases at J, with 15 bases between the two ends. For the CDR3, the DNA is TGCGCCAGCAGCCAAGATGTGGGGGGCGCGGGTGAAAAACTGTTTTTT. It is translated as CASSQDVGGAGEKLFF.

V and J are TRBV25-1 and TRBJ2-3; D may be TRBD2 (6 bases). CDR1 is MGHDK and CDR2 is SYGVNS in the germline V gene. The V gene lost 0 bases and the J gene lost 4 bases, with 20 bases spanning the gap. The CDR3 runs to 18 residues. CDR3 sequence reads: CASSEYGAGSRRADTQYF. The CDR3 DNA follows: TGTGCCAGCAGTGAATACGGGGCAGGTTCCAGGAGGGCAGATACGCAGTATTTT. Complete variable domain (other parts from reference TRBV25-1 and TRBJ2-3): EADIYQTPRYLVIGTGKKITLECSQTMGHDKMYWYQQDPGMELHLIHYSYGVNSTEKGDLSSESTVSRIRTEHFPLTLESARPSHTSQYLCASSEYGAGSRRADTQYFGPGTRLTVL.

The V gene is TRBV6-5, the J gene TRBJ1-1, with D possibly being TRBD1 (6 bases). Germline CDR1 and CDR2: MNHEY and SVGAGI. This CDR3 region has 13 residues. V lost 6 bases and J lost 4, with 12 bases in between. The CDR3 sequence is CASRLPRGTEAFF. DNA for the CDR3: TGTGCCAGCAGACTCCCCAGGGGCACTGAAGCTTTCTTT.

The rearrangement uses TRBV7-9 and TRBJ2-7, with 9 bases aligning to TRBD2. V trimming: 7 bases; J trimming: 2 bases; junction bases outside the gene matches: 12. Germline values: CDR1 SEHNR, CDR2 FQNEAQ (reference sequence). The CDR3 runs 16 residues. The CDR3: CASTPEGGRATYEQYF. The CDR3 DNA sequence: TGTGCCAGCACCCCGGAGGGCGGGAGGGCCACCTACGAGCAGTACTTC.

The rearrangement links TRBV5-4 to TRBJ2-2; 7 bases map to TRBD2. V was pared by 7 bases and J by 6 bases, with 12 bases of the junction left unmatched. Germline CDR1 is SGHNT and CDR2 is YYREEE (reference sequence). This CDR3 is built from 15 residues. The CDR3: CASSTGGGLAGELFF. In DNA, the CDR3 is TGTGCCAGCTCGACCGGCGGGGGTCTCGCCGGGGAGCTGTTTTTT.

The V gene is TRBV29-1, the J gene TRBJ2-1; a possible D gene is TRBD2 (5 bases). Germline loops: CDR1 SQVTM, CDR2 ANQGSEA. V lost 5 bases, J lost 3 bases, and 8 bases lay in between. The CDR3 has 12 amino acids. This CDR3 reads CSVRTGYNEQFF. The CDR3 coding sequence is TGCAGCGTTAGGACTGGCTACAATGAGCAGTTCTTC.

This rearrangement joins TRBV20-1 to TRBJ2-3, with unresolved D. The CDR3 contains 15 residues. Germline V lookup: CDR1 DFQATT, CDR2 SNEGSKA (reference sequence). V was shortened by 3 bases and J by 0 bases, with 13 bases between the two germline ends. The CDR3 DNA reads as TGCAGTGCTAGTGTTAGGCGCCCTAGCACAGATACGCAGTATTTT. Amino acids: CSASVRRPSTDTQYF.

Worth noting for this clone: The same CDR3 can be traced to other DNA sequences in this sample. The chain couples TRBV11-3 to TRBJ2-5, with 12 bases identical to TRBD2. Germline V gene sequence: CDR1 SGHNT, CDR2 YENEEA. Germline trimming cut 1 base from V and 0 bases from J; bases unmatched to any gene: 0. The CDR3 spans 16 residues. The chain's CDR3 is CASSLGLAGDQETQYF. The DNA for the CDR3 is TGTGCCAGCAGCTTAGGACTAGCGGGGGACCAAGAGACCCAGTACTTC.

The genes are TRBV6-2 or TRBV6-3 and TRBJ2-1, with 10 positions matching TRBD1. The V gene end was trimmed by 4 bases and the J gene end by 5 bases; junction bases not matched to a gene: 5. The germline CDR1 and CDR2 sequences are MNHEY and SVGEGT. The CDR3 runs 15 residues. In nucleotides, the CDR3 is TGTGCCAGCAGTTCCGACAGGGGGCCCCACAATGAGCAGTTCTTC. Amino acid sequence: CASSSDRGPHNEQFF.

This rearrangement joins TRBV28 to TRBJ2-2; 11 nucleotides match TRBD2. V was clipped by 9 bases and J by 3 bases; unmatched bases: 3. From germline, CDR1 is MDHEN and CDR2 SYDVKM. The CDR3 runs 14 residues. Here the CDR3 DNA reads TGTGCCAGTAGCGGGAGGGGATACACCGGGGAGCTGTTTTTT. Its translation is CASSGRGYTGELFF. Full variable domain (outside the CDR3, taken from reference TRBV28 and TRBJ2-2): DVKVTQSSRYLVKRTGEKVFLECVQDMDHENMFWYRQDPGLGLRLIYFSYDVKMKEKGDIPEGYSVSREKKERFSLILESASTNQTSMYLCASSGRGYTGELFFGEGSRLTVL.

The chain combines TRBV20-1 with TRBJ1-3, with D unclear. The CDR3 runs 13 residues. The V end was cut by 3 bases, the J end by 0 bases, with 6 bases between. Germline V gene data show CDR1 as DFQATT and CDR2 as SNEGSKA (reference sequence). In DNA form, the CDR3 reads TGCAGTGCTAGTTCCGACTCTGGAAACACCATATATTTT. This translates into CSASSDSGNTIYF.

This chain joins TRBV9 and TRBJ2-3, with D possibly TRBD2 on 5 matching bases. With 1 base removed from V and 8 bases from J, the gap between germline ends came to 14 bases. Germline CDR1 SGDLS, CDR2 YYNGEE. The CDR3 contains 14 residues. CDR3 nucleotide sequence: TGTGCCAGCAGCGTACTAGTCGGGGTCGGTACGCAGTATTTT. Translating it yields CASSVLVGVGTQYF. Complete variable domain (other parts from reference TRBV9 and TRBJ2-3): DSGVTQTPKHLITATGQRVTLRCSPRSGDLSVYWYQQSLDQGLQFLIQYYNGEERAKGNILERFSAQQFPDLHSELNLSSLELGDSALYFCASSVLVGVGTQYFGPGTRLTVL.

Only a few counts were recorded for this clone. The chain has TRBV10-3 and TRBJ2-1; TRBD2 is a possible D gene (5 bases). V lost 0 bases and J lost 4, with 13 bases in between. The germline gives CDR1 ENHRY, CDR2 SYGVKD. This CDR3 contains 16 residues. For the CDR3, the DNA is TGTGCCATCAGTGAGTCGACGGGGAACCTGTACAATGAGCAGTTCTTC. This codes for CAISESTGNLYNEQFF.

To note about this clone: A read error may produce the germline difference seen at one junction end. The chain employs TRBV24-1 and TRBJ2-3; possibly TRBD1 for D (6 bases). The CDR3 is 16 amino acids. CDR1 is KGHDR, CDR2 SFDVKD, per germline. The CDR3 DNA reads as TGTGCCACCAGTGGTTTGGCGCCCAGGGGAGAAGATACGCAGTATTTT. Its protein product is CATSGLAPRGEDTQYF.

The chain couples TRBV9 to TRBJ2-1; no reliable D call. Per germline, CDR1 SGDLS and CDR2 YYNGEE. The germline V and J ends were trimmed by 1 base and 5 bases, with 7 bases remaining between them. This CDR3 has 13 amino acids. CDR3 in DNA: TGTGCCAGCAGCGTAAGAATGGACAATGAGCAGTTCTTC. Protein: CASSVRMDNEQFF. Supplemented by reference TRBV9 and TRBJ2-1, the full variable domain reads DSGVTQTPKHLITATGQRVTLRCSPRSGDLSVYWYQQSLDQGLQFLIQYYNGEERAKGNILERFSAQQFPDLHSELNLSSLELGDSALYFCASSVRMDNEQFFGPGTRLTVL.

V gene TRBV9 combines with J gene TRBJ2-3, with 9 bases lining up with TRBD2. V dropped 6 bases and J dropped 3; count of bases not matched to a gene: 11. Per the germline V gene, CDR1 is SGDLS and CDR2 is YYNGEE. This CDR3 comprises 16 residues. The CDR3 loop reads CASTEIGLASTDTQYF. In DNA form, the CDR3 reads TGTGCCAGCACCGAGATCGGACTAGCGTCGACAGATACGCAGTATTTT. Full variable domain (outside the CDR3, taken from reference TRBV9 and TRBJ2-3): DSGVTQTPKHLITATGQRVTLRCSPRSGDLSVYWYQQSLDQGLQFLIQYYNGEERAKGNILERFSAQQFPDLHSELNLSSLELGDSALYFCASTEIGLASTDTQYFGPGTRLTVL.

The rearrangement uses TRBV25-1 and TRBJ2-2, with 7 nucleotides matching TRBD1. The CDR3 spans 13 residues. The germline V gene has CDR1 MGHDK and CDR2 SYGVNS. V gave up 7 bases and J gave up 5 bases; unmatched junction bases: 4. CDR3 DNA sequence: TGTGCCAGCACGGGCAGGGGGACCGGGGAGCTGTTTTTT. Protein: CASTGRGTGELFF.

The chain recombines TRBV24-1 with TRBJ2-7, with unresolved D. CDR1 KGHDR and CDR2 SFDVKD come from the germline V gene. The CDR3 runs to 13 residues. The ends were cut back, 3 bases at V and 1 base at J, with 6 bases in the middle. DNA for the CDR3: TGTGCCACCAGTGATCCCAGATCCTACGAGCAGTACTTC. It codes for CATSDPRSYEQYF.

The chain employs TRBV4-1 and TRBJ2-5; D perhaps matches TRBD1 (5 bases). CDR3 length equals 15 residues. V lost 0 bases and J lost 7, with 15 bases in between. Germline-derived CDR1 and CDR2 are MGHRA and YSYEKL. In DNA form, the CDR3 reads TGCGCCAGCAGCCAAGATACGACGCGTACAGGGACCCAGTACTTC. Amino acid sequence: CASSQDTTRTGTQYF.

The genes are TRBV10-2 and TRBJ1-5, with D perhaps matching TRBD1 (6 bases). The CDR3 covers 13 residues. Germline lookup yields CDR1 WSHSY and CDR2 SAAADI. V gave up 8 bases and J gave up 9 bases, with 17 bases separating them. CDR3 coding DNA: TGCGCCAGCGGAGGGGGGTCGGCTCGGCCCCAGCATTTT. The encoded protein is CASGGGSARPQHF.

The rearrangement joins TRBV6-6 to TRBJ2-6; 9 bases line up with TRBD1. Germline V gene sequence: CDR1 MNHNY, CDR2 SVGAGI (reference sequence). The CDR3 totals 19 residues. V was clipped by 6 bases and J by 0 bases; unmatched bases: 12. The CDR3 sequence is CASSRRGGQGFSGANVLTF. CDR3 nucleotide sequence: TGTGCCAGCAGCCGAAGGGGGGGACAGGGTTTCTCTGGGGCCAACGTCCTGACTTTC.